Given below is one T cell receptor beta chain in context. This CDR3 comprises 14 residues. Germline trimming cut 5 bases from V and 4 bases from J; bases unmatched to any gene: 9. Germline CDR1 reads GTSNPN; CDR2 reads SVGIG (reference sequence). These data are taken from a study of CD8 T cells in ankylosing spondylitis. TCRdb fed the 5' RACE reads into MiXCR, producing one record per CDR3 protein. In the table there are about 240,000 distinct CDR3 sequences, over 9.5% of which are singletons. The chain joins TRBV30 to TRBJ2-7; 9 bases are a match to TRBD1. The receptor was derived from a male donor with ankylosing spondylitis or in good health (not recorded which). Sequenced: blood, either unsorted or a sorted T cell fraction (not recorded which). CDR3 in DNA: TGTGCCTGGGGACCTGGGACAGGGAGTTACGAGCAGTACTTC. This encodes CAWGPGTGSYEQYF.